These 17 T cell receptor beta chains originate from one sample sequenced in a study of blood T cell repertoires in COVID-19 (TCRdb year 2020). The receptor library was made with the immunoSEQ multiplex PCR assay. The immuneACCESS repertoire file appears here via TCRdb, limited to in-frame rearrangements. These files lack a portion of the clones; in checked studies, under half of the deficit traces to unresolved V genes, and the cause of the others is not known. A total of fewer than 150,000 clones appear in this sample, 75% to 90% of them only once. Of the sample, roughly 3.9% falls within the top ten clones. Specimen: PBMCs or T cells enriched from blood (not recorded which). These receptors all come from a man between 50 and 59 years old in a cohort exposed to, infected with or recovered from COVID-19 (not recorded which).

V gene TRBV6-1 combines with J gene TRBJ2-7; 14 bases align to TRBD2. The CDR3 is 15 amino acids. J lost 5 bases, V lost 3 bases, and 3 bases had no gene match. Germline loops: CDR1 MNHNS, CDR2 SASEGT. The DNA for the CDR3 is TGTGCCAGCAGTGAGGGACTAGCGGGAGTGAACGAGCAGTACTTC. Its translation: CASSEGLAGVNEQYF.

The chain is built from TRBV19 and TRBJ1-1; D remains unclear. V was clipped by 8 bases and J by 0 bases, with 7 bases between them. The CDR3 totals 12 residues. Germline CDR1 is LNHDA and CDR2 is SQIVND (reference sequence). The CDR3 spells CASGQVNTEAFF. In DNA form, the CDR3 reads TGTGCCAGTGGGCAGGTGAACACTGAAGCTTTCTTT.

V and J are TRBV19 and TRBJ2-4, with D perhaps matching TRBD2 (5 bases). CDR1 is LNHDA, CDR2 SQIVND, per germline (reference sequence). Trimming stripped 4 bases from V and 8 bases from J, with 9 bases between. This CDR3 spans 12 amino acids. The CDR3 nucleotides read TGTGCCAGTAGTAGGGAGTCGGACATTCAGTACTTC. It is translated as CASSRESDIQYF.

This chain links TRBV30 with TRBJ1-1; 8 nucleotides match TRBD1. Germline CDR1 and CDR2: GTSNPN and SVGIG (reference sequence). The CDR3 is 12 amino acids. V was pared by 2 bases and J by 11 bases, with 7 bases of the junction left unmatched. The CDR3 sequence is CAWSIAGGFAFF. The CDR3 coding sequence is TGTGCCTGGAGTATCGCAGGGGGCTTTGCTTTCTTT.

The V gene is TRBV3-1 (or the pseudogene TRBV3-2), the J gene TRBJ2-7; 8 nucleotides align to TRBD1. Germline V gene lookup returns CDR1 LGHDT and CDR2 YNNKEL (reference sequence). V lost 1 base and J lost 7; bases outside the gene matches: 6. There are 14 residues in the CDR3. The CDR3 reads CASSQVGQGMEQYF. CDR3 in DNA: TGTGCCAGCAGCCAAGTAGGACAGGGTATGGAGCAGTACTTC.

This rearrangement joins TRBV28 to TRBJ1-5; the D gene is possibly TRBD1 (5 bases). The V gene's germline CDR1 is MDHEN and CDR2 SYDVKM. Trimming removed 9 bases from V and 3 bases from J, with 12 bases in between. This CDR3 has 13 amino acids. The CDR3 loop is CASTGLPNQPQHF. Here the CDR3 DNA reads TGTGCCAGTACGGGACTACCCAATCAGCCCCAGCATTTT.

V is TRBV10-2 and J is TRBJ1-5, with 7 bases matching TRBD1. The CDR3 consists of 13 residues. The J segment lost 5 bases and the V segment lost 7 bases, leaving 5 bases of the junction unmatched. Germline V gene sequence: CDR1 WSHSY, CDR2 SAAADI. CDR3 bases: TGCGCCAGCATCGGACAGGTACATCAGCCCCAGCATTTT. It specifies CASIGQVHQPQHF.

This rearrangement joins TRBV11-2 to TRBJ1-5, with D maybe TRBD1 (5 bases). CDR1 and CDR2 from the germline V gene are SGHAT and FQNNGV. The germline V and J ends were trimmed by 5 bases and 0 bases, with 11 bases remaining between them. The length of the CDR3 is 15 residues. CDR3 in amino acids: CASSQDSLSNQPQHF. The CDR3 DNA sequence: TGTGCCAGCAGCCAAGACAGCCTTAGCAATCAGCCCCAGCATTTT.

V gene TRBV15 combines with J gene TRBJ2-1; 10 bases are shared with TRBD2. CDR3 length equals 17 residues. CDR1 and CDR2 (germline): LNHNV, YYDKDF (reference sequence). Germline trimming cut 2 bases from V and 3 bases from J; bases unmatched to any gene: 7. Here the CDR3 DNA reads TGTGCCACCAGCAGATCCTTAGCGGGGGGCCTCTACAATGAGCAGTTCTTC. Translating gives CATSRSLAGGLYNEQFF. The full variable domain, with the rest looked up from reference TRBV15 and TRBJ2-1, is DAMVIQNPRYQVTQFGKPVTLSCSQTLNHNVMYWYQQKSSQAPKLLFHYYDKDFNNEADTPDNFQSRRPNTSFCFLDIRSPGLGDTAMYLCATSRSLAGGLYNEQFFGPGTRLTVL.

In this sample, this clone turned up once. This chain uses TRBV15 with TRBJ1-1; D unclear. Trimming pared 0 bases from V and 0 bases from J, leaving 5 bases between. Germline V gene lookup returns CDR1 LNHNV and CDR2 YYDKDF (reference sequence). The CDR3 contains 14 residues. CDR3 loop: CATSRDKLNTEAFF. In DNA, the CDR3 is TGTGCCACCAGCAGAGATAAATTGAACACTGAAGCTTTCTTT.

Only one count was recorded for this clone. V and J are TRBV7-2 and TRBJ2-5; D is perhaps TRBD1 (7 bases). This CDR3 comprises 13 residues. The V gene's germline CDR1 is SGHTA and CDR2 FQGNSA. V was cut by 6 bases and J by 4 bases, with 12 bases left in between. This chain's CDR3 is CASRSGGLETQYF. The CDR3 nucleotides read TGTGCCAGCAGATCAGGGGGACTAGAGACCCAGTACTTC.

CDR3 in DNA: TGCGCCAGCAGTGAGTCGGGGGGTGTGGGGTACAATGAGCAGTTCTTC. Protein sequence: CASSESGGVGYNEQFF. This sequence joins TRBV10-1 and TRBJ2-1; D perhaps matches TRBD2 (6 bases). The germline V and J ends were trimmed by 0 bases and 4 bases, with 13 bases remaining between them. CDR3 length: 16 residues. Per germline, CDR1 WNHNN and CDR2 SYGVQD (reference sequence).

V gene TRBV3-1 (or the pseudogene TRBV3-2) combines with J gene TRBJ2-2; 7 positions agree with TRBD2. CDR3 length: 14 amino acids. Germline trimming cut 0 bases from V and 11 bases from J; bases unmatched to any gene: 6. Germline CDR1 LGHDT, CDR2 YNNKEL (reference sequence). The CDR3 nucleotides are TGTGCCAGCAGCCAAGATTTAGCGGGCGTTGAGCTGTTTTTT. Amino acid sequence: CASSQDLAGVELFF.

The chain employs TRBV18 and TRBJ1-2; 8 bases map to TRBD1. With V trimmed by 3 bases and J by 4 bases, 7 bases remained unmatched. The CDR3 loop spans 15 amino acids. Germline values: CDR1 KGHSH, CDR2 LQKENI. The CDR3 sequence: CASSPKTGDGYGYTF. In DNA form, the CDR3 reads TGTGCCAGCTCACCGAAGACAGGGGACGGCTATGGCTACACCTTC. Complete variable domain (other parts from reference TRBV18 and TRBJ1-2): NAGVMQNPRHLVRRRGQEARLRCSPMKGHSHVYWYRQLPEEGLKFMVYLQKENIIDESGMPKERFSAEFPKEGPSILRIQQVVRGDSAAYFCASSPKTGDGYGYTFGSGTRLTVV.

The genes are TRBV5-1 and TRBJ2-1; no reliable D call. The CDR3 extends over 15 amino acids. CDR1 SGHRS and CDR2 YFSETQ come from the germline V gene. Deletions cut 4 bases from V and 0 bases from J, with 11 bases between. CDR3 residues: CASSPGRSSYNEQFF. The CDR3 DNA sequence: TGCGCCAGCAGCCCTGGAAGGAGCTCCTACAATGAGCAGTTCTTC.

The chain recombines TRBV5-4 with TRBJ1-2; D unclear. The CDR3 spans 15 residues. The V and J ends lost 0 bases and 1 base respectively, with 10 bases between them. Germline V gene data show CDR1 as SGHNT and CDR2 as YYREEE (reference sequence). CDR3 in DNA: TGTGCCAGCAGCTTGGGGGCAGTCGATAACTATGGCTACACCTTC. It encodes CASSLGAVDNYGYTF.

The chain recombines TRBV16 with TRBJ2-1, with D unresolved. Trimming stripped 0 bases from V and 8 bases from J, with 5 bases between. The CDR3 totals 12 residues. Germline V gene lookup returns CDR1 KGHSY and CDR2 FQNENV. CDR3 in DNA: TGTGCCAGCAGCCAATCCCAGGATGAGCAGTTCTTC. Translating gives CASSQSQDEQFF.